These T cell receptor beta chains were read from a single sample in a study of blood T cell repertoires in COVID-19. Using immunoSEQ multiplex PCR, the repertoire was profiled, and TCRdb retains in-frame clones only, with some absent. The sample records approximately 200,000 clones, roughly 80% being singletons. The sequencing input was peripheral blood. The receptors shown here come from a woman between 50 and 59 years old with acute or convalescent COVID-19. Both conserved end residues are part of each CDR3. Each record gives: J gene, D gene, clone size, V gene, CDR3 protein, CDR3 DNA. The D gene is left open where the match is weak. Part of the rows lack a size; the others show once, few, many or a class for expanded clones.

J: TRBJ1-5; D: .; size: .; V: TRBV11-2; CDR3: CASSLGPQGNQPQHF; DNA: TGTGCCAGCAGCTTAGGCCCACAGGGCAATCAGCCCCAGCATTTT
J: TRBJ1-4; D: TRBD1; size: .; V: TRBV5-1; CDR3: CASSRKPTGAANEKLFF; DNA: TGCGCCAGCAGCCGCAAGCCCACAGGGGCCGCTAATGAAAAACTGTTTTTT
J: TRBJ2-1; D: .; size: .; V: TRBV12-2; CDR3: CASRASGLHQGREQFF; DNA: TGTGCAAGTCGCGCTTCCGGACTTCATCAAGGGCGTGAGCAGTTCTTC
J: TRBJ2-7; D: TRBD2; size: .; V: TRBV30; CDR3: CAWSVKRLGASGTYEQYF; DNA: TGTGCCTGGAGTGTAAAGCGACTTGGGGCTAGCGGGACCTACGAGCAGTACTTC
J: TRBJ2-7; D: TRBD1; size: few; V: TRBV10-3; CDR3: CAIRKDRGRQEQYF; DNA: TGTGCCATCAGGAAGGACAGGGGGCGTCAGGAGCAGTACTTC
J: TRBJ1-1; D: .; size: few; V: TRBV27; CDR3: CASSPYRNTEAFF; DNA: TGTGCCAGCAGTCCCTACAGAAACACTGAAGCTTTCTTT
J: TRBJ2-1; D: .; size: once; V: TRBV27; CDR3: CASSQGTPWNEQFF; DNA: TGTGCCAGCAGCCAAGGGACTCCTTGGAATGAGCAGTTCTTC
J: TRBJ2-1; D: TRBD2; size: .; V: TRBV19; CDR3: CASTDGTSGYNELQFF; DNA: TGTGCCAGTACCGACGGGACTAGCGGTTACAATGAGTTACAGTTCTTC
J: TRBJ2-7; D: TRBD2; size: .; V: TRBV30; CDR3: CAWSEGRDGYF; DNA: TGTGCCTGGAGTGAGGGGAGGGACGGGTACTTC
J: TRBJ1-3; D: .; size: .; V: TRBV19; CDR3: CASSIHSGNTIYF; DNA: TGTGCCAGTAGTATCCACTCTGGAAACACCATATATTTT
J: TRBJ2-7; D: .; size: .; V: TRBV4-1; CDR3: CASSQDPAVDSYEQYF; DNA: TGCGCCAGCAGCCAAGATCCAGCGGTCGACTCCTACGAGCAGTACTTC
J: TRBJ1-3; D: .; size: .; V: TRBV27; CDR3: CASGSGGRSGNTIYF; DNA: TGTGCCAGCGGTTCGGGGGGTCGCTCTGGAAACACCATATATTTT
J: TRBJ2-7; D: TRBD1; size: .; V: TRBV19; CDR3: CASRDRGTYEQYF; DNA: TGTGCCAGTAGAGACAGGGGCACCTACGAGCAGTACTTC
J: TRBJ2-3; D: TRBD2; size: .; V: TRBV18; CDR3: CASSPGGYRVTDTQYF; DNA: TGTGCCAGCTCACCGGGGGGGTACCGCGTCACAGATACGCAGTATTTT
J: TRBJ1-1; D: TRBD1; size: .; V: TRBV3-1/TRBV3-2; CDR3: CASSPVRGPLNTEAFF; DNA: TGTGCCAGCAGCCCCGTCAGGGGGCCCCTGAACACTGAAGCTTTCTTT
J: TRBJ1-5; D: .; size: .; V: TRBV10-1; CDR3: CASSESIGGPQHF; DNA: TGCGCCAGCAGTGAGTCGATAGGGGGGCCCCAGCATTTT
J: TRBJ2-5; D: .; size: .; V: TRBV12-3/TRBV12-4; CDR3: CASSRRRETQYF; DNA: TGTGCCAGCAGTCGGAGGAGGGAGACCCAGTACTTC
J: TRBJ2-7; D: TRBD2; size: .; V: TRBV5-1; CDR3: CASSMPGLAGSYEQYF; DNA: TGCGCCAGCAGCATGCCTGGACTAGCGGGCAGCTACGAGCAGTACTTC
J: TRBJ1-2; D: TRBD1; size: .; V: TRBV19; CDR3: CASKGTGGYYGYTF; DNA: TGTGCCAGTAAGGGGACAGGCGGCTACTATGGCTACACCTTC
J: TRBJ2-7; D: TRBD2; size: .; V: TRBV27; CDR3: CASRTSGRWDEQYF; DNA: TGTGCCAGCAGGACTAGCGGGAGGTGGGACGAGCAGTACTTC
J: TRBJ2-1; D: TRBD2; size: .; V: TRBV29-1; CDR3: CSAPATSGVYNEQFF; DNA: TGCAGCGCTCCCGCGACTAGCGGGGTATACAATGAGCAGTTCTTC
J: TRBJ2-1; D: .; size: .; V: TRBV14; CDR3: CASSRDWGRSSYNEQFF; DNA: TGTGCCAGCAGTCGCGACTGGGGGCGGAGCTCCTACAATGAGCAGTTCTTC
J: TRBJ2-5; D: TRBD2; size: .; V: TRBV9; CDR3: CASSSSGGIQETQYF; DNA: TGTGCCAGCAGCTCTAGCGGGGGAATCCAAGAGACCCAGTACTTC
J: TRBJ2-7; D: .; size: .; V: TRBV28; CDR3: CATLEQGGTYEQYF; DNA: TGTGCCACTTTAGAACAGGGCGGAACCTACGAGCAGTACTTC
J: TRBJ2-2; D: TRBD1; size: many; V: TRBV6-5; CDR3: CASTPDRDTGELFF; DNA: TGTGCCAGCACTCCGGACAGGGACACCGGGGAGCTGTTTTTT
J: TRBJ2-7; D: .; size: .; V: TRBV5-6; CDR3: CASSRRALENYHEQYF; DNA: TGTGCCAGCAGCCGGCGGGCACTCGAAAACTACCACGAGCAGTACTTC
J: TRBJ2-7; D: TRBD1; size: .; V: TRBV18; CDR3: CASSLRQGEHEQYF; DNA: TGTGCCAGCTCACTTCGACAGGGTGAACACGAGCAGTACTTC
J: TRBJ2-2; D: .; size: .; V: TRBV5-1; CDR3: CASSLGQFVTNTGELFF; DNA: TGCGCCAGCAGCTTGGGACAGTTTGTTACTAACACCGGGGAGCTGTTTTTT
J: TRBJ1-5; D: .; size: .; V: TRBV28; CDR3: CASNLGGPRNQPQHF; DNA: TGTGCCAGCAACCTCGGGGGGCCCCGCAATCAGCCCCAGCATTTT
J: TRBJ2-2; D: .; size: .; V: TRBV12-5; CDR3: CASGYYASAAGELFF; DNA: TGTGCTAGTGGTTACTATGCATCAGCCGCCGGGGAGCTGTTTTTT
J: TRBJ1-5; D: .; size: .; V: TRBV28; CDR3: CASSVGTGDQHF; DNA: TGTGCCAGCAGTGTCGGTACGGGTGACCAGCATTTT
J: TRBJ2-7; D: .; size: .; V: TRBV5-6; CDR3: CASSRGGVHTYEQYF; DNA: TGTGCCAGCAGCCGAGGGGGTGTCCATACCTACGAGCAGTACTTC
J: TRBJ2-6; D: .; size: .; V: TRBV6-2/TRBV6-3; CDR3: CASSPGMTGANVLTF; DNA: TGTGCCAGCAGTCCAGGGATGACTGGGGCCAACGTCCTGACTTTC
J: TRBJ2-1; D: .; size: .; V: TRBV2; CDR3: CASSEIGDSYNEQFF; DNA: TGTGCCAGCAGTGAAATCGGGGACTCCTACAATGAGCAGTTCTTC
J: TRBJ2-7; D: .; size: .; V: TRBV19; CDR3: CASKRQGGYEQYF; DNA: TGTGCCAGTAAACGGCAGGGGGGCTACGAGCAGTACTTC
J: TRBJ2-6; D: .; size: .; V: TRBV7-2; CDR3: CASSLSSTGANVLTF; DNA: TGTGCCAGCAGCTTAAGCTCGACTGGGGCCAACGTCCTGACTTTC
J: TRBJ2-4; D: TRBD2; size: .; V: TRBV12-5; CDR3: CASGLVLRTSGRAVPKNIQYF; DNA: TGTGCTAGTGGTTTGGTACTGAGGACTAGCGGGAGGGCGGTGCCCAAAAACATTCAGTACTTC
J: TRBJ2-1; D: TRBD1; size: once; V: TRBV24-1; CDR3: CATSADRVSSNEQFF; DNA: TGTGCCACCAGTGCAGACAGGGTAAGCTCCAATGAGCAGTTCTTC
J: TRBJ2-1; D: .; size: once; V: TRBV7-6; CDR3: CASSLVPGSSYNEQFF; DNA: TGTGCCAGCAGCCTTGTTCCCGGGTCCTCCTACAATGAGCAGTTCTTC
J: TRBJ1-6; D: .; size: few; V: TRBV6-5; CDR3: CAITRDYNSPLHF; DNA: TGTGCCATAACCCGGGACTATAATTCACCCCTCCACTTT
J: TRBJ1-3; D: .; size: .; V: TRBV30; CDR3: CAARPGSGNTIYF; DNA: TGTGCCGCCCGGCCAGGCTCTGGAAACACCATATATTTT
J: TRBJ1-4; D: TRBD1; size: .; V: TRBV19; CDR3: CASSRTGGTEKLFF; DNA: TGTGCCAGTAGTCGGACAGGGGGCACTGAAAAACTGTTTTTT